This T cell receptor (beta chain) was profiled in a study of STAT3 mutations in large granular lymphocyte leukemia. Overall study results and limits: Sampling intervals varied between patients and samples. Every T-LGLL patient had at least one immunodominant TCRbeta clonotype. In some patients, a small highly pathogenic clone possibly went undetected. All newly emerging clones after therapy were STAT3 wild type.

Roughly 41,000 productive templates were obtained per sample on average. This table comes from immunoSEQ multiplex PCR, and its TCRdb copy is limited to in-frame clones, with some not included. This sample has some 25,000 clones, with 94% found just once. The CDR3 loop spans 15 amino acids. V lost 5 bases and J lost 7; bases outside the gene matches: 10. Germline assignment: CDR1 LNHDA and CDR2 SQIVND (reference sequence). A note on this clone: Its antigen is unidentified.

The receptor was derived from a middle-aged man with T-cell large granular lymphocyte leukemia. Some clones in this sample may be carry-over from other donors' samples. The source material was peripheral blood mononuclear cells. V and J are TRBV19 and TRBJ1-4, with 7 bases identical to TRBD1. Here the CDR3 DNA reads TGTGCCAGTAGTCCCTTGGGACAGCGTGGTGAAAAACTGTTTTTT. Residues: CASSPLGQRGEKLFF.